The clone carrying this T cell receptor (beta chain) was counted between two and nine times. As yet, its antigen is unknown. The sample belongs to a study of T-cell memory formation after mild COVID-19. TCRdb re-derived calls from the 5' RACE reads in MiXCR, one entry per CDR3 protein. The sample consists of 130,000 to 150,000 distinct CDR3 sequences, 15% to 20% of them appearing once. The study, taken as a whole, reports: CD4+ contracting clones lay mainly in CM and EM, CD8+ ones in EMRA.

Germline lookup yields CDR1 SGHTA and CDR2 FQGNSA. Trimming took off 1 base at V and 6 bases at J, with 21 bases between the two ends. The CDR3 is 17 residues long. Sequenced input: PBMCs or a T cell subset sorted from them (not recorded which). This chain joins TRBV7-2 and TRBJ2-5; D unresolved. The sequence was obtained from an adult woman who had mild COVID-19 (a few samples of this study predate the infection). Cell type and time point are not known. The CDR3 nucleotides are TGTGCCAGCAGCTTAGAGTCTCTTTACCCGGACCTACAGACCCAGTACTTC. Amino acid sequence: CASSLESLYPDLQTQYF.